One and the same sample provided the 9 T cell receptor beta chains below, sequenced in a study of patients and donors after allogeneic stem cell transplantation. Via MiXCR, TCRdb re-called the RT-PCR reads, giving one row per CDR3 protein. The data hold nearly 20,000 distinct CDR3 sequences, with 4.9% observed a single time. Sequences were obtained from blood, either unsorted or a sorted T cell fraction (not recorded which). The receptors here all came from a human donor who was either an allogeneic HSCT recipient or a stem cell or donor lymphocyte infusion donor (not recorded which). It is not recorded whose cells these are; they may come from a transplant donor.

This clonotype was observed at least ten times. J is TRBJ1-2 and V is TRBV5-4; 8 positions match TRBD1. This CDR3 is 14 amino acids long. CDR1 is SGHNT and CDR2 is YYREEE in the germline V gene (reference sequence). V trimming: 0 bases; J trimming: 8 bases; junction bases outside the gene matches: 6. Here the CDR3 DNA reads TGTGCCAGCAGCTTGGGGACAGGGAGAAACGGCTACACCTTC. It codes for CASSLGTGRNGYTF.

The V gene is TRBV21-1, the J gene TRBJ2-3. TRBV21-1 is noted as a pseudogene. The CDR3 is made up of 13 amino acids. CDR3 in amino acids: CASSKEKLDTQYF. The CDR3 nucleotides are TGTGCCAGCAGCAAAGAGAAATTAGATACGCAGTATTTT.

The table lists this clonotype with many counts. V usage is TRBV4-1 and J usage is TRBJ2-3, with 9 bases that match TRBD1. Germline lookup yields CDR1 MGHRA and CDR2 YSYEKL. J was trimmed by 6 bases and V by 6 bases; bases with no gene match: 7. The CDR3 has 14 residues. Here the CDR3 DNA reads TGCGCCAGCAGTCCACAGGGGGCGGGGGATACGCAGTATTTT. Its translation: CASSPQGAGDTQYF.

This clonotype was recorded at least ten times. The V gene is TRBV5-8, the J gene TRBJ1-4; D not resolved. CDR1 and CDR2 from the germline V gene are SGHTS and YDEGEE. The CDR3 is 14 amino acids. The germline V and J ends were trimmed by 2 bases and 6 bases, with 11 bases remaining between them. This chain's CDR3 is CASSFGMNHEKLFF. CDR3 nucleotide sequence: TGTGCCAGCAGCTTCGGGATGAACCATGAAAAACTGTTTTTT.

This clonotype occurred many times. This chain joins TRBV5-6 and TRBJ2-5; D ambiguous. V gave up 1 base and J gave up 5 bases, with 9 bases separating them. The germline V gene has CDR1 SGHDT and CDR2 YYEEEE. The CDR3 totals 13 residues. Written as DNA, the CDR3 is TGTGCCAGCAGCTTGATTACAGATGAGACCCAGTACTTC. It translates to CASSLITDETQYF.

This clonotype has a count of ten or more. J is TRBJ2-1 and V is TRBV5-4; 7 bases are a match to TRBD1. The ends lost 9 bases at V and 5 bases at J; junction bases unmatched: 17. Germline-derived CDR1 and CDR2 are SGHNT and YYREEE (reference sequence). This CDR3 comprises 16 residues. CDR3 sequence reads: CAITHSGGQPHNEQFF. The CDR3 DNA follows: TGTGCCATCACCCACTCAGGGGGACAACCCCACAATGAGCAGTTCTTC. Full variable domain (remainder filled in from reference TRBV5-4 and TRBJ2-1): ETGVTQSPTHLIKTRGQQVTLRCSSQSGHNTVSWYQQALGQGPQFIFQYYREEENGRGNFPPRFSGLQFPNYSSELNVNALELDDSALYLCAITHSGGQPHNEQFFGPGTRLTVL.

This clonotype was recorded at least ten times. This chain joins TRBV7-9 and TRBJ1-6; maybe TRBD1 (6 bases). Germline CDR1 SEHNR, CDR2 FQNEAQ (reference sequence). The CDR3 is made up of 17 amino acids. The V and J ends lost 1 base and 6 bases respectively, with 16 bases between them. CDR3 loop: CASSLVGRGLSNSPLHF. DNA for the CDR3: TGTGCCAGCAGCTTAGTTGGCAGGGGACTATCTAATTCACCCCTCCACTTT.

This clonotype was seen ten or more times. The rearrangement joins TRBV11-2 to TRBJ2-6; D is undetermined. Looked up from germline, CDR1 is SGHAT and CDR2 is FQNNGV. The CDR3 is 20 amino acids. V was trimmed by 1 base and J by 1 base, leaving 20 bases between them. DNA for the CDR3: TGTGCCAGCAGCTTAGGATTGGGGTCGCGACTCTCTTCTGGGGCCAACGTCCTGACTTTC. Translation: CASSLGLGSRLSSGANVLTF.

This clonotype was seen a few times. The chain uses TRBV14 and TRBJ2-3; either TRBD1 or TRBD2 may supply D (6 bases each). V lost 4 bases and J 6 bases, leaving 38 bases between the germline ends. Germline V lookup: CDR1 SGHDN, CDR2 FVKESK. This CDR3 comprises 22 residues. The CDR3 sequence: CASSRDNRPGTQRRQHMDTQYF. The CDR3 DNA reads TGTGCCAGCAGCCGGGACAACCGTCCCGGGACTCAGCGTCGCCAACACATGGATACGCAGTATTTT.